These 17 T cell receptor beta chains originate from one sample sequenced in a study of T cell repertoires in cytomegalovirus infection. No antigens are known for them. TCRdb analysed the reads with MiXCR anew, one entry per CDR3 protein. The sample lists about 920,000 distinct CDR3 sequences, around 32% seen once, with over 10% in the top ten. The sample was cultured CD8+ T cells from PBMCs, taken from culture after CMV antigen stimulation. The source of these receptors is a human donor in good health (CMV status not recorded). Some clones in this sample may be carry-over from other donors' samples.

The chain carries TRBV4-2 and TRBJ2-7; TRBD1 matches at 10 bases. CDR1 and CDR2 (germline): LGHNA, YNFKEQ. CDR3 length: 17 amino acids. V dropped 4 bases and J dropped 2; count of bases not matched to a gene: 11. CDR3 amino acids: CASSLLNPGTGAYEQYF. Here the CDR3 DNA reads TGTGCCAGCAGCCTCTTGAACCCCGGGACAGGGGCCTACGAGCAGTACTTC.

This clonotype was found a few times. The DNA of the CDR3 is TGTGCCATTTCCCCGCCCCTCTCCTACGAGCAGTACGTC. Translated: CAISPPLSYEQYV. The chain carries TRBV10-3 and TRBJ2-7; D uncertain. Germline CDR1 and CDR2: ENHRY and SYGVKD. Trimming cost V 9 bases and J 0 bases, with 12 bases left between them. The CDR3 has 13 residues.

The gene calls are TRBV6-5 and TRBJ2-7, with TRBD2 as a possible D gene (5 bases). Trimming took 6 bases from V and 0 from J, leaving 15 bases between them. In germline, CDR1 is MNHEY, CDR2 SVGAGI. The CDR3 is 15 residues long. The CDR3 DNA reads TGTGCCAGCAGCTCCGGGGTTGACCTCTCCTACGAGCAGTACTTC. Translating it yields CASSSGVDLSYEQYF.

The V gene is TRBV7-3, the J gene TRBJ1-1, with D possibly TRBD1 on 6 matching bases. Germline assignment: CDR1 SGHTA and CDR2 FQGTGA. Trimming pared 1 base from V and 0 bases from J, leaving 12 bases between. The CDR3 loop spans 16 amino acids. CDR3 DNA: TGTGCCAGCAGCTTAAACGGGGGCGGGATGAACACTGAAGCTTTCTTT. Amino acid sequence: CASSLNGGGMNTEAFF.

The sample holds a few counts of this clonotype. The rearrangement links TRBV6-2 or TRBV6-3 to TRBJ1-5; D uncertain. There are 19 residues in the CDR3. V dropped 2 bases and J dropped 1 base, with 21 bases sitting between them. Germline V gene lookup returns CDR1 MNHEY and CDR2 SVGEGT. CDR3 sequence: CASSYLSREARGSNQPQHF. CDR3 DNA: TGTGCCAGCAGTTACCTATCCCGGGAGGCGCGAGGAAGCAATCAGCCCCAGCATTTT.

The CDR3 is CATSREVFGLRTEAFF. The CDR3 DNA reads TGTGCCACCAGCAGAGAGGTCTTCGGGCTTAGGACTGAAGCTTTCTTT. The chain uses TRBV15 and TRBJ1-1, with D uncertain. CDR3 size: 16 residues. Trimming took 0 bases from V and 5 from J, leaving 16 bases between them. CDR1 and CDR2 from the germline V gene are LNHNV and YYDKDF (reference sequence).

This clonotype was seen only a few times. The chain employs TRBV25-1 and TRBJ2-2; 8 bases are shared with TRBD1. The germline V gene encodes CDR1 MGHDK and CDR2 SYGVNS. This CDR3 is 15 amino acids long. Losses at the gene ends were 4 bases for V and 5 bases for J; bases not matched to a gene: 6. The CDR3 spells CASSADRGDTGELFF. The DNA of the CDR3 is TGTGCCAGCAGTGCCGACAGGGGCGATACCGGGGAGCTGTTTTTT.

Many counts were recorded for this clonotype. The V call is TRBV7-8, the J call TRBJ1-2; D perhaps matches TRBD1 (5 bases). Germline CDR1 reads SGHVS; CDR2 reads FQNEAQ. There are 14 residues in the CDR3. V lost 1 base and J lost 3, with 9 bases in between. This CDR3 is CASSLGGTHYGYTF. The CDR3 DNA reads TGTGCCAGCAGCTTAGGTGGGACTCACTATGGCTACACCTTC.

The CDR3 DNA is TGTGCCAGCAGTTACGGGACTAGCCTGAATGAGCAGTTCTTC. It yields the protein CASSYGTSLNEQFF. The chain recombines TRBV6-5 with TRBJ2-1, with 9 positions matching TRBD2. Trimming cost V 2 bases and J 7 bases; bases outside gene matches: 3. The CDR3 consists of 14 residues. Germline V gene data show CDR1 as MNHEY and CDR2 as SVGAGI.

The genes are TRBV29-1 and TRBJ2-1, with D possibly TRBD2 on 6 matching bases. This CDR3 comprises 14 residues. V gave up 7 bases and J gave up 4 bases, with 17 bases separating them. Germline CDR1 reads SQVTM; CDR2 reads ANQGSEA. The CDR3 loop reads CSAMILGGYNEQFF. Here the CDR3 DNA reads TGCAGCGCCATGATTCTCGGAGGGTACAATGAGCAGTTCTTC.

The chain recombines TRBV7-6 with TRBJ2-7; D is ambiguous. CDR3 length: 14 residues. The germline V gene encodes CDR1 SGHVS and CDR2 FNYEAQ. V shed 0 bases and J shed 0 bases, with 6 bases lying between them. The CDR3 coding sequence is TGTGCCAGCAGCTTAGCGGCCAACTCCTACGAGCAGTACGTC. It is translated as CASSLAANSYEQYV.

The table lists this clonotype with many counts. This chain connects TRBV10-2 to TRBJ2-1; D may correspond to TRBD1 or TRBD2 (6 bases each). Per the germline V gene, CDR1 is WSHSY and CDR2 is SAAADI. The CDR3 extends over 14 amino acids. V was cut by 7 bases and J by 4 bases, with 14 bases left in between. CDR3 sequence reads: CASTPRGAYNEQFF. In DNA, the CDR3 is TGCGCCAGCACCCCTAGGGGGGCTTACAATGAGCAGTTCTTC.

The V call is TRBV5-1, the J call TRBJ1-4; TRBD1 matches at 8 bases. Germline values: CDR1 SGHRS, CDR2 YFSETQ. There are 15 residues in the CDR3. With V trimmed by 0 bases and J by 8 bases, 6 bases remained unmatched. The CDR3 coding sequence is TGCGCCAGCAGCTTGGGGACAGGGATGGACGAAAAACTGTTTTTT. Residues: CASSLGTGMDEKLFF.

In this sample, this clonotype turned up a few times. The chain is built from TRBV10-3 and TRBJ2-3; D ambiguous. CDR1 is ENHRY and CDR2 is SYGVKD in the germline V gene. The CDR3 has 18 residues. Trimming took 8 bases from V and 0 from J, leaving 24 bases between them. CDR3 DNA: TGTGCCATCCGGATCCGAAAAACAGACGCAAGAAGCACAGATACGCAGTATTTT. Protein: CAIRIRKTDARSTDTQYF.

This chain's CDR3 is CASSPGGLTFF. CDR3 nucleotides: TGTGCCAGCAGTCCCGGGGGTTTAACTTTCTTT. The chain links TRBV7-6 to TRBJ1-1; a weak D match, TRBD1 (5 bases). The germline V and J ends were trimmed by 6 bases and 12 bases, with 14 bases remaining between them. This CDR3 contains 11 residues. The germline CDR1 and CDR2 sequences are SGHVS and FNYEAQ.

The rearrangement links TRBV12-3 or TRBV12-4 to TRBJ1-1; maybe TRBD1 (5 bases). The V end lost 7 bases, the J end lost 4 bases, and 16 bases lay between the germline ends. CDR3 length equals 14 residues. The CDR3 sequence is CASTSGFRATEAFF. CDR3 bases: TGTGCCAGCACCTCAGGGTTTCGAGCCACTGAAGCTTTCTTT.

This clonotype was observed a few times. The CDR3 DNA is TGTGCCAGCAGTGAAGAATCGATGACCAGCAACCTGGCATACAATGAGCAGTTCTTC. Its translation is CASSEESMTSNLAYNEQFF. This rearrangement joins TRBV6-1 to TRBJ2-1; D unclear. The CDR3 extends over 19 amino acids. Trimming pared 1 base from V and 4 bases from J, leaving 23 bases between. In germline, CDR1 is MNHNS, CDR2 SASEGT.